A selection of T cell receptor beta chains follows, all from one sample in a study of T cell responses to AZD1222 COVID-19 vaccine. Here immunoSEQ multiplex PCR was the method, and the copy in TCRdb shows in-frame clones only, minus some. This sample has 140,000 to 150,000 clones, with 80% to 85% found just once. The sequencing used peripheral blood, collected on day 0 of MenACWY control vaccination. These receptors all come from an adult in good health. The CDR3 runs from the conserved cysteine through the conserved F or W. A D gene is named only where the DNA matches it firmly. The listing skips clone size in some rows; elsewhere it reads once, few, many or a size class.

clone_size j_call v_call d_call cdr3_length cdr3_aa cdr3_nt
NA TRBJ2-7 TRBV7-6 NA 15 CASSPATPGTYEQYF TGTGCCAGCAGCCCCGCGACCCCGGGTACCTACGAGCAGTACTTC
NA TRBJ1-2 TRBV10-3 NA 13 CAISDVQSRGYTF TGTGCCATCAGTGATGTTCAGTCCCGGGGCTACACCTTC
NA TRBJ2-1 TRBV5-6 TRBD2 16 CASSLLLAGGFDEQFF TGTGCCAGCAGTCTTCTTCTAGCGGGGGGGTTCGATGAGCAGTTCTTC
NA TRBJ1-1 TRBV5-1 NA 14 CASSLGTEGLEAFF TGCGCCAGCAGCCTGGGGACTGAAGGCCTTGAAGCTTTCTTT
NA TRBJ1-1 TRBV12-1 NA 13 CASSPRGNTEAFF TGTGCCAGCAGCCCCAGGGGGAACACTGAAGCTTTCTTT
NA TRBJ2-3 TRBV3-1/TRBV3-2 TRBD1 14 CASRGQADTDTQYF TGTGCCAGCAGAGGACAGGCAGACACAGATACGCAGTATTTT
NA TRBJ1-2 TRBV19 TRBD1 14 CASSTLTGAYGYTF TGTGCCAGTAGTACCCTTACAGGGGCCTATGGCTACACCTTC
NA TRBJ1-1 TRBV2 NA 14 CASSDWVVNTEAFF TGTGCCAGCAGTGATTGGGTTGTGAACACTGAAGCTTTCTTT
NA TRBJ2-1 TRBV3-1/TRBV3-2 NA 16 CASSQAGHEIGDEQFF TGTGCCAGCAGCCAGGCCGGACACGAAATCGGGGATGAGCAGTTCTTC
NA TRBJ1-6 TRBV19 NA 14 CATSGDGRVAPLHF TGTGCCACCAGCGGGGACGGGCGGGTCGCACCCCTCCACTTT
NA TRBJ2-1 TRBV27 NA 13 CASSNRPTGPQFF TGTGCCAGCAGCAACCGACCAACAGGGCCGCAGTTCTTC
NA TRBJ2-6 TRBV6-6 NA 17 CASSLLGRSSGANVLTF TGTGCCAGCAGTCTGCTGGGCAGGTCGTCTGGGGCCAACGTCCTGACTTTC
NA TRBJ1-2 TRBV5-5 TRBD1 15 CASSTGGQASYGYTF TGTGCCAGCAGCACGGGGGGACAGGCCTCCTATGGCTACACCTTC
NA TRBJ1-6 TRBV4-1 NA 14 CASSQDPRGSPLHF TGCGCCAGCAGCCAAGACCCCAGGGGCTCACCCCTCCACTTT
few TRBJ2-1 TRBV5-1 TRBD1 14 CASSLGTGYNEQFF TGCGCCAGCAGCTTAGGGACAGGCTACAATGAGCAGTTCTTC
NA TRBJ1-1 TRBV7-6 NA 15 CASSSPWGENTEAFF TGTGCCAGCAGCTCGCCATGGGGGGAGAACACTGAAGCTTTCTTT
NA TRBJ2-2 TRBV2 NA 16 CASSEGYGINTGELFF TGTGCCAGCAGTGAAGGGTACGGGATAAACACCGGGGAGCTGTTTTTT
NA TRBJ2-7 TRBV5-1 TRBD1 14 CASSLWAGGNEQYF TGCGCCAGCAGCTTGTGGGCAGGGGGCAACGAGCAGTACTTC
NA TRBJ2-7 TRBV5-8 TRBD1 16 CASSWSPGQATGEQYF TGTGCCAGCAGCTGGTCCCCGGGACAGGCTACGGGCGAGCAGTACTTC
NA TRBJ1-4 TRBV19 TRBD1 16 CASTRQGIATNEKLFF TGTGCCAGTACCCGACAGGGGATTGCAACTAATGAAAAACTGTTTTTT
NA TRBJ1-2 TRBV6-5 TRBD1 15 CASSYPTGSGYGYTF TGTGCCAGCAGTTACCCGACAGGGAGTGGTTATGGCTACACCTTC
NA TRBJ1-3 TRBV11-2 NA 15 CASSLDTGPGNTIYF TGTGCCAGCAGCTTAGATACGGGACCTGGAAACACCATATATTTT
NA TRBJ2-3 TRBV19 NA 14 CASSPGVGTDTQYF TGTGCCAGTAGCCCGGGGGTAGGGACAGATACGCAGTATTTT